This record concerns one TCR beta chain sequence. Its antigen is still unknown. This CDR3 region has 14 residues. Looked up from germline, CDR1 is SGHAT and CDR2 is FQNNGV. The team made cDNA by running eight separate reactions for each sample. Reprocessing the 5' RACE reads, TCRdb reports a single entry for every CDR3 protein and omits DNA. The sample has 95,000 to 110,000 distinct CDR3 sequences. This entry is derived from a study of monozygotic twins with inflammatory bowel disease. Study conclusions and caveats: Immunosuppressive treatments were not uniform, and this may have added variability to patient repertoires.

The rearrangement links TRBV11-2 to TRBJ2-7. Specimen: blood. The clonotype was recovered from a human donor with ulcerative colitis or Crohn's disease, or a healthy co-twin of an affected twin (not recorded which). The CDR3 sequence is CASSLAVSFYEQYF.